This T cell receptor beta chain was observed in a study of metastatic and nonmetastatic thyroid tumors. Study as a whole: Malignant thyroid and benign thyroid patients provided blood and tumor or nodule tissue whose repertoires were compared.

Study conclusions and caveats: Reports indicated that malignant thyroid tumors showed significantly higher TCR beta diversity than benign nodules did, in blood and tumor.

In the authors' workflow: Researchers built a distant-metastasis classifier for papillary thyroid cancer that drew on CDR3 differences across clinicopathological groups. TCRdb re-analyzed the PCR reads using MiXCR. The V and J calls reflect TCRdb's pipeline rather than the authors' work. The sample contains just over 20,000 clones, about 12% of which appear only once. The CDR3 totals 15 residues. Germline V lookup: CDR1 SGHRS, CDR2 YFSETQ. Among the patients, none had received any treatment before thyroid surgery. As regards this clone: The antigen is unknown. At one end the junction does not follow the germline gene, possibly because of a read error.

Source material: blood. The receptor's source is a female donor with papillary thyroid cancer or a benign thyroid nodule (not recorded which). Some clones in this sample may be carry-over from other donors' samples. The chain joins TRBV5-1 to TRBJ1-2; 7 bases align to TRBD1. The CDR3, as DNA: TGCGTCAGCAGCTTGGACCCAGGGGGTGACTATGGCTACACCTTC. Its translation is CVSSLDPGGDYGYTF. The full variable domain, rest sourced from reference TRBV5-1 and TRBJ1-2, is KAGVTQTPRYLIKTRGQQVTLSCSPISGHRSVSWYQQTPGQGLQFLFEYFSETQRNKGNFPGRFSGRQFSNSRSEMNVSTLELGDSALYLCVSSLDPGGDYGYTFGSGTRLTVV.